The 11 T cell receptor beta chains reported below all come from one sample, sequenced in a study of shared clonotypes between healthy human individuals. This table comes from immunoSEQ multiplex PCR, and its TCRdb copy is limited to in-frame clones, with some not included. The sample has over a million clones, roughly 96% seen once. Material: naive CD4+ T cells sorted from blood. Indicated subset: CD45RA+ positively selected. These receptors were obtained from a man aged 30-40 years in good health.

Turning to this clone: The sample contains more than one DNA sequence encoding this CDR3. The chain has TRBV5-1 and TRBJ1-3; D not certain. Trimming removed 0 bases at V and 0 bases at J, with 4 bases between. The CDR3 runs to 14 residues. Germline V gene data show CDR1 as SGHRS and CDR2 as YFSETQ. CDR3 DNA sequence: TGCGCCAGCAGCTTGGTGGGCTCTGGAAACACCATATATTTT. The encoded protein is CASSLVGSGNTIYF. The variable domain in full, with the rest retrieved from reference TRBV5-1 and TRBJ1-3, is KAGVTQTPRYLIKTRGQQVTLSCSPISGHRSVSWYQQTPGQGLQFLFEYFSETQRNKGNFPGRFSGRQFSNSRSEMNVSTLELGDSALYLCASSLVGSGNTIYFGEGSWLTVV.

CDR3 DNA: TGTGCCAGCAGCCCCCTTGTAGCGGGAGGGTTTCTAGCAGATACGCAGTATTTT. It codes for CASSPLVAGGFLADTQYF. This rearrangement joins TRBV7-8 to TRBJ2-3; 11 bases are a match to TRBD2. The CDR3 length is 18 residues. V lost 5 bases to trimming and J lost 4 bases; unmatched junction nucleotides: 14. Germline-derived CDR1 and CDR2 are SGHVS and FQNEAQ. The full variable domain, completed using reference TRBV7-8 and TRBJ2-3, is GAGVSQSPRYKVAKRGQDVALRCDPISGHVSLFWYQQALGQGPEFLTYFQNEAQLDKSGLPSDRFFAERPEGSVSTLKIQRTQQEDSAVYLCASSPLVAGGFLADTQYFGPGTRLTVL.

This chain joins TRBV25-1 and TRBJ2-5; D call uncertain. With 1 base removed from V and 1 base from J, the gap between germline ends came to 10 bases. Germline V gives CDR1 MGHDK, CDR2 SYGVNS. The CDR3 runs to 15 residues. The CDR3 loop reads CASSESRGSQETQYF. DNA for the CDR3: TGTGCCAGCAGTGAATCCCGTGGCAGCCAAGAGACCCAGTACTTC.

The chain couples TRBV15 to TRBJ2-5; D not resolved. The germline V gene has CDR1 LNHNV and CDR2 YYDKDF (reference sequence). This CDR3 contains 16 residues. V dropped 1 base and J dropped 1 base, with 13 bases sitting between them. The CDR3 reads CATSRGQLNPQETQYF. The CDR3 coding sequence is TGTGCCACCAGCAGAGGACAACTAAACCCCCAAGAGACCCAGTACTTC.

The rearrangement uses TRBV6-1 and TRBJ2-7; possibly TRBD1 or TRBD2 for D (5 bases each). The CDR3 covers 14 residues. Trimming pared 4 bases from V and 0 bases from J, leaving 10 bases between. Germline V lookup: CDR1 MNHNS, CDR2 SASEGT. CDR3 loop: CASSAGLSSYEQYF. In DNA form, the CDR3 reads TGTGCCAGCAGTGCGGGGCTCAGCTCCTACGAGCAGTACTTC.

The genes are TRBV5-4 and TRBJ2-3; D remains unclear. Germline CDR1 is SGHNT and CDR2 is YYREEE (reference sequence). This CDR3 has 16 residues. V was clipped by 3 bases and J by 0 bases, with 14 bases between them. The CDR3 bases are TGTGCCAGCAGCTCGAGAAGAGAGTGGAGCACAGATACGCAGTATTTT. Translation gives CASSSRREWSTDTQYF. The variable domain in full, with the rest retrieved from reference TRBV5-4 and TRBJ2-3, is ETGVTQSPTHLIKTRGQQVTLRCSSQSGHNTVSWYQQALGQGPQFIFQYYREEENGRGNFPPRFSGLQFPNYSSELNVNALELDDSALYLCASSSRREWSTDTQYFGPGTRLTVL.

The chain is built from TRBV5-4 and TRBJ1-4; tentative D call: TRBD1 (5 bases). CDR3 length equals 15 residues. Between the trimmed V and J ends, which lost 4 bases and 1 base, there was a span of 11 bases. Germline values: CDR1 SGHNT, CDR2 YYREEE (reference sequence). CDR3 DNA sequence: TGTGCCAGCAGCACGGGGGGGGGAACTAATGAAAAACTGTTTTTT. As protein: CASSTGGGTNEKLFF.

Note on this clone: The sample contains more than one DNA sequence encoding this CDR3. This chain connects TRBV5-1 to TRBJ2-7, with 7 positions matching TRBD1. The CDR3 sequence is 14 residues long. With V trimmed by 4 bases and J by 2 bases, 6 bases remained unmatched. Germline values: CDR1 SGHRS, CDR2 YFSETQ. CDR3 DNA sequence: TGCGCCAGCAGCCTAACGGGACAGACCTACGAGCAGTACTTC. Translating gives CASSLTGQTYEQYF. The full variable domain, rest sourced from reference TRBV5-1 and TRBJ2-7, is KAGVTQTPRYLIKTRGQQVTLSCSPISGHRSVSWYQQTPGQGLQFLFEYFSETQRNKGNFPGRFSGRQFSNSRSEMNVSTLELGDSALYLCASSLTGQTYEQYFGPGTRLTVT.

The genes are TRBV6-6 and TRBJ2-3, with D hard to call. Germline CDR1 reads MNHNY; CDR2 reads SVGAGI (reference sequence). The CDR3 is made up of 14 amino acids. V was cut by 4 bases and J by 2 bases, with 10 bases left in between. CDR3 amino acids: CASSWSENTDTQYF. The DNA of the CDR3 is TGTGCCAGCAGTTGGAGCGAGAACACAGATACGCAGTATTTT.

This clone was recorded only once. CDR3 DNA sequence: TGTGCCAGCAGCTTAGGCCTCGGAAAGAGAGGCGGAACGGGTGAAGCTTTCTTT. Translation gives CASSLGLGKRGGTGEAFF. The genes are TRBV13 and TRBJ1-1; D is undetermined. Germline-derived CDR1 and CDR2 are PRHDT and FYEKMQ (reference sequence). Between the trimmed V and J ends, which lost 0 bases and 7 bases, there was a span of 24 bases. CDR3 length equals 18 residues.

This chain links TRBV5-4 with TRBJ1-4, with D unresolved. CDR1 SGHNT and CDR2 YYREEE come from the germline V gene (reference sequence). The CDR3 has 13 amino acids. Deletions cut 5 bases from V and 6 bases from J, with 11 bases between. The CDR3 nucleotides are TGTGCCAGCAGGCCGGATCGGGATGAAAAACTGTTTTTT. Residues: CASRPDRDEKLFF.